A selection of T cell receptor beta chains follows, all from one sample in a study of radiation and T cells in renal cell carcinoma. Profiled with immunoSEQ multiplex PCR; TCRdb holds only in-frame clones, not every one. The sample yields some 80,000 clones, around four fifths seen once. Sequenced material: blood, taken from a patient whose treatment included radiotherapy and nephrectomy. The origin of the receptors is a woman in her sixties with renal cell carcinoma. The CDR3 runs from the conserved cysteine through the conserved F or W. The order of the fields is clone size, V gene, D gene, J gene, CDR3 DNA, CDR3 protein. A D gene is named only where the DNA matches it firmly. The size of a clone is reported for some rows only, either as once, few or many, or as a class for expanded clones.

abundance: NA
v_gene: TRBV6-6
d_gene: NA
j_gene: TRBJ2-1
CDR3nt: TGTGCCAGCAGTTACTCGCCGGGGCGCGGGCAGTTCTTC
CDR3aa: CASSYSPGRGQFF

abundance: NA
v_gene: TRBV6-1
d_gene: NA
j_gene: TRBJ1-2
CDR3nt: TGTGCCAGCAGTGTGTCCCAGGGCCAGGATGGCTACACCTTC
CDR3aa: CASSVSQGQDGYTF

abundance: NA
v_gene: TRBV6-5
d_gene: NA
j_gene: TRBJ1-1
CDR3nt: TGTGCCAGCAGTTACGCTGGTGGAGCGATAGAAGCTTTCTTT
CDR3aa: CASSYAGGAIEAFF

abundance: NA
v_gene: TRBV2
d_gene: TRBD1
j_gene: TRBJ1-2
CDR3nt: TGTGCCAGCAGTTATGACGGGGACAGCCCCTATGGCTACACCTTC
CDR3aa: CASSYDGDSPYGYTF

abundance: NA
v_gene: TRBV5-4
d_gene: NA
j_gene: TRBJ1-1
CDR3nt: TGTGCCAGCAGCTTGTTCTCGAGGCGGGAGAACACTGAAGCTTTCTTT
CDR3aa: CASSLFSRRENTEAFF

abundance: NA
v_gene: TRBV7-2
d_gene: NA
j_gene: TRBJ2-1
CDR3nt: TGTGCCAGCAGCTTCGGTGGACAGAAAAACAATGAGCAGTTCTTC
CDR3aa: CASSFGGQKNNEQFF

abundance: NA
v_gene: TRBV28
d_gene: NA
j_gene: TRBJ2-2
CDR3nt: TGTGCCACCCCCAGGACAGAACCGAACACCGGGGAGCTGTTTTTT
CDR3aa: CATPRTEPNTGELFF

abundance: NA
v_gene: TRBV4-3
d_gene: NA
j_gene: TRBJ1-2
CDR3nt: TGCGCCAGCAGCCAAGCCAGGGGAAGCTATGGCTACACCTTC
CDR3aa: CASSQARGSYGYTF

abundance: NA
v_gene: TRBV5-8
d_gene: NA
j_gene: TRBJ2-7
CDR3nt: TGTGCCAGCAGCGGCCGGACAGAGCCCCAAGGGCAGTACTTC
CDR3aa: CASSGRTEPQGQYF

abundance: once
v_gene: TRBV28
d_gene: NA
j_gene: TRBJ2-2
CDR3nt: TGTGCCAGCAGTTTGACAGGTTTGAACACCGGGGAGCTGTTTTTT
CDR3aa: CASSLTGLNTGELFF

abundance: NA
v_gene: TRBV28
d_gene: NA
j_gene: TRBJ2-3
CDR3nt: TGTGCCAGCAGTTTCGGGGCGGACGGGGATACGCAGTATTTT
CDR3aa: CASSFGADGDTQYF

abundance: NA
v_gene: TRBV21-1
d_gene: NA
j_gene: TRBJ1-3
CDR3nt: TGTGCCAGCAGGGCCCATTCTGGAAACACCATATATTTT
CDR3aa: CASRAHSGNTIYF

abundance: NA
v_gene: TRBV10-3
d_gene: TRBD1
j_gene: TRBJ1-5
CDR3nt: TGTGCCATCAGTGAGGGACAGGGAGGCAATCAGCCCCAGCATTTT
CDR3aa: CAISEGQGGNQPQHF

abundance: NA
v_gene: TRBV6-4
d_gene: TRBD1
j_gene: TRBJ1-4
CDR3nt: TGTGCCAGCAGTCCCACAGGGGCCGATTGGGAAAAACTGTTTTTT
CDR3aa: CASSPTGADWEKLFF

abundance: NA
v_gene: TRBV2
d_gene: NA
j_gene: TRBJ2-7
CDR3nt: TGTGCCAGCAGCGCGACCTGGACTTCCTACGAGCAGTACTTC
CDR3aa: CASSATWTSYEQYF

abundance: NA
v_gene: TRBV4-1
d_gene: NA
j_gene: TRBJ1-1
CDR3nt: TGCGCCAGCAGCCAAGGTCCGAACACTGAAGCTTTCTTT
CDR3aa: CASSQGPNTEAFF

abundance: NA
v_gene: TRBV6-6
d_gene: TRBD1
j_gene: TRBJ1-4
CDR3nt: TGTGCCAGCAGGACAGGGGGAGAAAAACTGTTTTTT
CDR3aa: CASRTGGEKLFF

abundance: NA
v_gene: TRBV4-3
d_gene: NA
j_gene: TRBJ2-2
CDR3nt: TGCGCCAGCAGCCCAATCGCATTGACAGGGAGGGACGGGGAGCTGTTTTTT
CDR3aa: CASSPIALTGRDGELFF

abundance: NA
v_gene: TRBV2
d_gene: TRBD2
j_gene: TRBJ2-6
CDR3nt: TGTGCCAGCAGGGTTGCTAGCGGCCATGCGGGGGCCAACGTCCTGACTTTC
CDR3aa: CASRVASGHAGANVLTF

abundance: NA
v_gene: TRBV6-6
d_gene: NA
j_gene: TRBJ1-2
CDR3nt: TGTGCCAGCAGGGGAACAGCTAGCGGCTATGGCTACACCTTC
CDR3aa: CASRGTASGYGYTF

abundance: once
v_gene: TRBV7-6
d_gene: TRBD1
j_gene: TRBJ1-4
CDR3nt: TGTGCCAGCAGCTTCGGACAGGGCCCAACTAATGAAAAACTGTTTTTT
CDR3aa: CASSFGQGPTNEKLFF